These T cell receptor beta chains were read from a single sample in a study of shared clonotypes between healthy human individuals. Sequencing was performed with immunoSEQ multiplex PCR; in TCRdb, only in-frame clones are kept and a portion is missing. The repertoire holds about 820,000 clones, with 80% to 95% as singletons. Sequencing was done on a sample of naive CD8+ T cells sorted from blood. These TCRs come from a man aged 25 to 40 in good health. The CDR3 runs from the conserved cysteine through the conserved F or W. Fields, in order: clone size, V gene, D gene, J gene, CDR3 protein, CDR3 DNA. D genes are given only for firm matches. Not all rows give a size; the values are once, few, many and, for expanded clones, a class.

-	TRBV27	TRBD1	TRBJ2-7	CASSPRLGGYKDEQYF	TGTGCCAGCAGTCCCCGGTTAGGGGGCTATAAAGACGAGCAGTACTTC
once	TRBV27	TRBD2	TRBJ2-1	CASSTPGLEVREQFF	TGTGCCAGCAGTACTCCGGGACTAGAAGTGAGAGAGCAGTTCTTC
-	TRBV15	TRBD2	TRBJ2-1	CATRAGGSGYNEQFF	TGTGCCACCCGGGCGGGCGGGAGCGGCTACAATGAGCAGTTCTTC
-	TRBV5-1	-	TRBJ2-7	CASSLFQGGYEQYF	TGCGCCAGCAGCTTGTTTCAGGGTGGCTACGAGCAGTACTTC
-	TRBV6-6	-	TRBJ2-5	CAAGARQETQYF	TGTGCCGCCGGGGCCAGACAAGAGACCCAGTACTTC
-	TRBV5-8	-	TRBJ1-2	CASSLVGSNYGYTF	TGTGCCAGCAGCTTGGTCGGCAGCAACTATGGCTACACCTTC
-	TRBV19	TRBD2	TRBJ2-1	CASTLGGLANNEQFF	TGTGCCAGTACCCTAGGGGGACTAGCAAACAATGAGCAGTTCTTC
-	TRBV19	TRBD2	TRBJ2-2	CASGVAGYTGELFF	TGTGCCAGCGGAGTAGCGGGTTACACCGGGGAGCTGTTTTTT
-	TRBV7-9	-	TRBJ2-7	CASSFSLRQEQYF	TGTGCCAGCAGCTTCTCCCTTAGACAGGAGCAGTACTTC
-	TRBV9	-	TRBJ1-4	CASSPWDGGTNEKLFF	TGTGCCAGCAGCCCATGGGACGGCGGCACTAATGAAAAACTGTTTTTT
-	TRBV27	-	TRBJ2-7	CASSLTTRKGHEQYF	TGTGCCAGCAGCCTCACGACTAGGAAGGGTCACGAGCAGTACTTC
-	TRBV10-1	-	TRBJ2-7	CATYREHSEQYF	TGCGCCACCTACAGGGAACATTCCGAGCAGTACTTC
-	TRBV9	TRBD2	TRBJ2-7	CASSVEAGGYEQYF	TGTGCCAGCAGCGTAGAGGCGGGAGGCTACGAGCAGTACTTC
few	TRBV13	-	TRBJ1-3	CASSLGSSGNTIYF	TGTGCCAGCAGCTTAGGGAGCTCTGGAAACACCATATATTTT
-	TRBV4-3	-	TRBJ1-1	CASSQAEVRELNTEAFF	TGCGCCAGCAGCCAAGCGGAAGTCAGGGAATTGAACACTGAAGCTTTCTTT
-	TRBV28	-	TRBJ2-7	CASSSPYEQYF	TGTGCCAGCAGTTCTCCTTACGAGCAGTACTTC
-	TRBV7-9	-	TRBJ1-2	CASSRQNTLYGYTF	TGTGCCAGCAGCCGACAGAATACCCTCTATGGCTACACCTTC
-	TRBV5-6	-	TRBJ1-1	CASSFSPEYMNTEAFF	TGTGCCAGCAGCTTTTCCCCGGAGTACATGAACACTGAAGCTTTCTTT
-	TRBV6-6	-	TRBJ1-4	CASRGGEKLFF	TGTGCCAGCAGGGGAGGAGAAAAACTGTTTTTT
-	TRBV5-6	-	TRBJ1-5	CASSFGSGNQPQHF	TGTGCCAGCAGCTTCGGATCAGGAAATCAGCCCCAGCATTTT
-	TRBV6-1	-	TRBJ2-1	CAVLTKDYNEQFF	TGTGCCGTGTTGACTAAAGACTACAATGAGCAGTTCTTC
-	TRBV27	TRBD1	TRBJ1-2	CASSLGQGDGYTF	TGTGCCAGCAGCCTGGGACAGGGGGATGGCTACACCTTC
-	TRBV4-1	-	TRBJ2-7	CASSHQGQEIEQYF	TGCGCCAGCAGCCATCAGGGCCAAGAGATCGAGCAGTACTTC
-	TRBV21-1	-	TRBJ2-7	CASSKGGHYEQYF	TGTGCCAGCAGCAAGGGCGGGCACTACGAGCAGTACTTC
-	TRBV28	TRBD2	TRBJ2-1	CASSGRPSSYNEQFF	TGTGCCAGTAGCGGGAGGCCCTCCTCCTACAATGAGCAGTTCTTC
-	TRBV27	-	TRBJ2-7	CASSFGGTYEQYF	TGTGCCAGCAGTTTCGGGGGAACCTACGAGCAGTACTTC
-	TRBV19	-	TRBJ2-5	CASSNDPGETQYF	TGTGCCAGTAGTAACGATCCGGGAGAGACCCAGTACTTC
-	TRBV27	TRBD1	TRBJ2-1	CASAHKGTGGYGFF	TGTGCCAGCGCGCATAAGGGGACAGGGGGCTACGGGTTCTTC
-	TRBV12-2	-	TRBJ2-1	CASRLRDDEQFF	TGTGCAAGTCGCTTACGGGACGATGAGCAGTTCTTC
-	TRBV28	TRBD2	TRBJ2-1	CASSSWTSGRYNEQFF	TGTGCCAGCAGTTCGTGGACTAGCGGGAGGTATAATGAGCAGTTCTTC
-	TRBV27	-	TRBJ2-2	CASSRGRTRELFF	TGTGCCAGCAGTCGGGGGCGAACGAGGGAGCTGTTTTTT
once	TRBV27	TRBD2	TRBJ2-1	CASSLWLAGNNEQFF	TGTGCCAGCAGTTTATGGCTAGCGGGAAACAATGAGCAGTTCTTC
-	TRBV7-9	-	TRBJ1-5	CASSLAGSNQPQHF	TGTGCCAGCAGCTTAGCGGGGAGTAATCAGCCCCAGCATTTT
-	TRBV7-2	-	TRBJ1-2	CASSPNFRTGYYGYTF	TGTGCCAGCAGCCCTAACTTTAGGACGGGGTACTATGGCTACACCTTC
-	TRBV5-4	TRBD2	TRBJ2-1	CASSSGLAGINEQFF	TGTGCCAGCAGCTCGGGACTAGCGGGAATCAATGAGCAGTTCTTC
-	TRBV7-9	-	TRBJ1-2	CASTPLRGNYGYTF	TGTGCCAGCACCCCTCTTCGGGGAAACTATGGCTACACCTTC
-	TRBV15	TRBD2	TRBJ2-3	CATSSAGGLWDTQYF	TGTGCCACCAGCAGCGCGGGGGGGCTCTGGGATACGCAGTATTTT
-	TRBV7-9	-	TRBJ1-1	CASSSGGNTEAFF	TGTGCCAGCAGCTCCGGGGGCAACACTGAAGCTTTCTTT
-	TRBV10-2	-	TRBJ2-3	CASKGPDTQYF	TGCGCCAGCAAGGGGCCAGATACGCAGTATTTT
-	TRBV19	-	TRBJ2-3	CASSTHHPGGRTGVTDTQYF	TGTGCCAGTAGTACGCACCACCCGGGGGGGAGGACAGGGGTCACAGATACGCAGTATTTT
-	TRBV11-2	-	TRBJ2-7	CASSLEIWGTTYEQYF	TGTGCCAGCAGCTTAGAGATCTGGGGGACAACCTACGAGCAGTACTTC
-	TRBV7-9	-	TRBJ1-2	CASSLALGTGYGYTF	TGTGCCAGCAGCCTAGCCCTCGGGACGGGATATGGCTACACCTTC
-	TRBV5-6	TRBD2	TRBJ2-1	CASVLGLAGERNEQFF	TGTGCCAGCGTACTGGGGCTAGCGGGAGAGCGTAATGAGCAGTTCTTC
-	TRBV5-4	-	TRBJ2-3	CASSPAAGDTQYF	TGTGCCAGCAGCCCCGCCGCGGGAGATACGCAGTATTTT
-	TRBV2	TRBD2	TRBJ2-7	CASSETSGSYEQYF	TGTGCCAGCAGTGAGACTAGCGGTTCCTACGAGCAGTACTTC